This T cell receptor (beta chain) was sequenced during a study of cytomegalovirus exposure and HLA in healthy donors. The V end lost 0 bases, the J end lost 6 bases, and 7 bases lay between the germline ends. The CDR3 loop spans 13 amino acids. Germline lookup yields CDR1 SGDLS and CDR2 YYNGEE. This clone was recorded a few times. The antigen remains undetermined. Overall study results and limits: In an earlier analysis, about 87% or about 30%: the productive usage of most TCR beta V segments. Many donors shared some public TCRs, even though most TCR sequences were rare. A few V segments could not be told apart, such as TRBV6-2 and TRBV6-3, and were left out.

PCR employed 60 Vbeta and 13 Jbeta primers. TCRdb keeps only in-frame clones here, not all; method: immunoSEQ multiplex PCR. The sample has under 150,000 clones; 50% to 65% are singletons. This TCR was sampled from a woman aged 35 to 49 in good health and CMV-seropositive. Sequenced sample: PBMCs. V is TRBV9 and J is TRBJ2-1; no firm D call. The CDR3 here is CASSVAPSNEQFF. The CDR3 DNA reads as TGTGCCAGCAGCGTAGCTCCGTCCAATGAGCAGTTCTTC.